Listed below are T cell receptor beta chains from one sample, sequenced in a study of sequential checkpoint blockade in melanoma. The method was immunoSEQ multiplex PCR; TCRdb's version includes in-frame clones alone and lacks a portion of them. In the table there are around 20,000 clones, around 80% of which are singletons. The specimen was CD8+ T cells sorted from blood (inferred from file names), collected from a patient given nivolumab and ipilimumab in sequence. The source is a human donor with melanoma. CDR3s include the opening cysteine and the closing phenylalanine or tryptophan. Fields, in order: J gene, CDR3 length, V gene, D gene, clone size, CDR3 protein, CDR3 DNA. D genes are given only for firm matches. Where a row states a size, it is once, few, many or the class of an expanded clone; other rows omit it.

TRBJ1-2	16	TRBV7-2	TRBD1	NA	CASSLQGTGFSYGYTF	TGTGCCAGCAGCTTACAGGGGACAGGGTTCAGCTATGGCTACACCTTC
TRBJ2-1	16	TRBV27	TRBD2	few	CASSLWASGRGGEQFF	TGTGCCAGCAGTTTATGGGCTAGCGGGAGAGGAGGTGAGCAGTTCTTC
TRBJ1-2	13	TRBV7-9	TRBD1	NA	CASGATGYNGYTF	TGTGCCAGCGGAGCGACAGGGTATAATGGCTACACCTTC
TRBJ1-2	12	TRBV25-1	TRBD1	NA	CASRGTAYGYTF	TGTGCCAGCAGGGGGACAGCCTATGGCTACACCTTC
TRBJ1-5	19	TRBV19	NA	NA	CASSIGPRQAQESNQPQHF	TGTGCCAGTAGTATAGGCCCCCGACAGGCCCAAGAGAGCAACCAGCCCCAGCATTTT
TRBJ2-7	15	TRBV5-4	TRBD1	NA	CASSSGQGNPYEQYF	TGTGCCAGCAGCAGCGGACAGGGAAACCCCTACGAGCAGTACTTC
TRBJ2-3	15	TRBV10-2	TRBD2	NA	CASSGGLAGSDTQYF	TGCGCCAGCAGTGGGGGACTAGCGGGATCAGATACGCAGTATTTT
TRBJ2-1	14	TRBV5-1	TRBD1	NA	CASSHGDSHNEQFF	TGCGCCAGCAGCCACGGGGACAGCCACAATGAGCAGTTCTTC
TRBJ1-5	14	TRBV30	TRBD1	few	CAWSSGGRGQPQHF	TGTGCCTGGAGTTCAGGGGGACGCGGCCAGCCCCAGCATTTT
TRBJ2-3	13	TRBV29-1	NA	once	CSVERGSTDTQYF	TGCAGCGTTGAAAGGGGGAGCACAGATACGCAGTATTTT
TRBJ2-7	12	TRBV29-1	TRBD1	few	CSVSETGGYAYF	TGCAGCGTGTCAGAGACAGGGGGCTACGCTTACTTC
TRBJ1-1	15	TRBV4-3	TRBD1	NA	CASSQRDSRNTEAFF	TGCGCCAGCAGCCAAAGGGACAGTCGGAACACTGAAGCTTTCTTT
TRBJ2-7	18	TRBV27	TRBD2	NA	CASSSAGLAVGSSYEQYF	TGTGCCAGCAGTTCCGCGGGACTAGCGGTCGGGAGCTCCTACGAGCAGTACTTC
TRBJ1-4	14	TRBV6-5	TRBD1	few	CASSRDRGREKLFF	TGTGCCAGCAGTCGGGACAGGGGAAGGGAAAAACTGTTTTTT
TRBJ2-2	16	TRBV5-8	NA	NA	CASSIRWEGGTGELFF	TGTGCCAGCAGCATTCGCTGGGAGGGGGGCACCGGGGAGCTGTTTTTT